This section outlines one T cell receptor beta chain sequence together with its context. The CDR3 consists of 15 residues. V shed 8 bases, J shed 0 bases, and the junction held 4 bases outside the gene matches. Germline V gene data show CDR1 as MNHNS and CDR2 as SASEGT. Amplified TCR beta CDR3 regions derived from RNA transcripts. Using the HTBI primer set, a first-round RT-PCR was run on the TCR CDR3. TCRdb re-called the multiplex PCR reads through MiXCR, storing one row per CDR3 protein. The repertoire holds about 720,000 distinct CDR3 sequences, with approximately 16% as singletons. This specimen comes from a study of T cells in Graves' hyperthyroidism and ophthalmopathy.

V is TRBV6-1 and J is TRBJ2-2; 9 bases agree with TRBD1. This receptor was obtained from a man aged 18-30 years with Graves' hyperthyroidism. The specimen sequenced was blood. The CDR3, as DNA: TGTGCCAGCCGCCGACAGGGGGCGAACACCGGGGAGCTGTTTTTT. The encoded protein is CASRRQGANTGELFF.